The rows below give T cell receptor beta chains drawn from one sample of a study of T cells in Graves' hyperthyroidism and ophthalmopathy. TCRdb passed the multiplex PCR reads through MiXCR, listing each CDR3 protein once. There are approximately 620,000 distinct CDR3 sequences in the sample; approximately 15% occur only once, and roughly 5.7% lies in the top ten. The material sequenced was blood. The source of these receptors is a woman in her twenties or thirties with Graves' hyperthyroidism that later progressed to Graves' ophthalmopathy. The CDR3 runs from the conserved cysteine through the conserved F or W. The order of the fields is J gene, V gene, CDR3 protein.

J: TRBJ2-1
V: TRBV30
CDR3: CAWSSLTGGYEQFF

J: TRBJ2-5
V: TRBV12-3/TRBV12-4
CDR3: CASSLVTGGGETQYF

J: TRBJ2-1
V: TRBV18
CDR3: CASSPGLSDEQFF

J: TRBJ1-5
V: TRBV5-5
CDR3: CASSHDMIQPQHF

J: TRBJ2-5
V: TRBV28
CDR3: CASSSRDIFQTQYF

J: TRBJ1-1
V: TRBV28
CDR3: CASSPRTGGGTEAFF

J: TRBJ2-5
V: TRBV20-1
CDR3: CSARLSETQYF

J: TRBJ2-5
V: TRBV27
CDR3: CASRLTGGYETQYF

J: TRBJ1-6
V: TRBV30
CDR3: CAWIAPWGQAGNSPLHF

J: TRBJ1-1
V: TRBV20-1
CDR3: CSASGFATEAFF

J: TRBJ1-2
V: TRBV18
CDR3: CASSPSGGRGPVYGYTF

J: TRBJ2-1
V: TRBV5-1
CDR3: CASSLVPQSGNEQFF

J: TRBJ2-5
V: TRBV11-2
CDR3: CASSTGTGIKTQYF

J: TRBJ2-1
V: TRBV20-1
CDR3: CSARDPKGAYNEQFF

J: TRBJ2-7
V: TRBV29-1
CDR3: CSVGLAGRSYEQYF

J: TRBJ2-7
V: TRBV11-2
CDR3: CASSSLSAGSYEQYF

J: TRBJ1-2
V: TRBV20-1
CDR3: CSAVNTGDYGYTF

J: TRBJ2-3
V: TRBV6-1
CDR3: CASAGQGGFSDTQYF

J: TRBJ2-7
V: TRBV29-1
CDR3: CSVDFPRRGQYF

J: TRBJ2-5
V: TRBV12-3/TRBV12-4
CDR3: CASRSELQETQYF

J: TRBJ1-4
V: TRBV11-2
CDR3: CASSSPGRGRYEKLFF

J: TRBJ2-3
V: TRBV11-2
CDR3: CASSPIRWTSGSKRTDTQYF

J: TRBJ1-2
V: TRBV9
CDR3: CASRPGGFRDDGYTF

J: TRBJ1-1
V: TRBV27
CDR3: CASSLSTFIRAGEKVNTEAFF

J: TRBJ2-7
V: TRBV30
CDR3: CAWSVLERMNEQYF

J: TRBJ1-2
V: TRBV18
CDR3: CASSPERYGYTF

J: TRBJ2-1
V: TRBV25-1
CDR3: CASSERTYNEQFF

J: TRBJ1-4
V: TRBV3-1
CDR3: CASSHLGQLEKLFF

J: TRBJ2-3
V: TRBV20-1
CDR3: CSAPPASTSGSMTDTQYF

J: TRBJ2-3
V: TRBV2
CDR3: CASSVLRESDTQYF

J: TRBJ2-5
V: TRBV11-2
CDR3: CASSWGTSSWRETQYF

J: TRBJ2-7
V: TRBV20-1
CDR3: CSARDEASGAYEQYF

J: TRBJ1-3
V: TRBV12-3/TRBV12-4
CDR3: CASSFGGGGNTIYF

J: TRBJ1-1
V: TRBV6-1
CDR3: CASSRTGIGGNTEAFF

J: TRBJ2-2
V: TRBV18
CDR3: CASSRTGVSNTGELFF

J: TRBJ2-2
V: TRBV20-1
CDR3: CGGGRNTGELFF

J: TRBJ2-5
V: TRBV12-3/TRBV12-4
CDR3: CASRILQGEETQYF

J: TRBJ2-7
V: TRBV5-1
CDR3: CASSPGTSYLYEQYF

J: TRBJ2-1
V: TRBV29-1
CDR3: CSVGSGYNEQFF

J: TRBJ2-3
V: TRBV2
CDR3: CASSEARDTQYF

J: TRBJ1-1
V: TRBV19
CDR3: CASSPQGVDMNTEAFF

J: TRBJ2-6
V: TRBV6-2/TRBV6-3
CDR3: CASSYFPGISGANVLTF

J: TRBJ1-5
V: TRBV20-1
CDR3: CSAALGYVGSNQPQHF

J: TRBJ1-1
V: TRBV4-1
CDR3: CASSQGWMNTEAFF

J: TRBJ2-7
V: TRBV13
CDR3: CASSPGTELHYEQYF

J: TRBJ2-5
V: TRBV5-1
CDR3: CASSLRTSRETQYF

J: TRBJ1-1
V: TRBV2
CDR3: CASSETGLAMGTEAFF

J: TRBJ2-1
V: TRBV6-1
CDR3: CASSEEVWSEGGNEQFF

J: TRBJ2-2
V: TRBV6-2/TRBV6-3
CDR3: CASSYFSGGNTGELFF

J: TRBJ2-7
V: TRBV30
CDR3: CAWSFLQGLLYF

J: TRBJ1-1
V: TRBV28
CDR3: CASSLPSPGTGGLNTEAFF

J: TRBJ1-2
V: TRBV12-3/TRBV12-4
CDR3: CASSRTPTTSGYTF

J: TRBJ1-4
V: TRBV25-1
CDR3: CASSEWGDKAATNEKLFF